The present T cell receptor beta chain was sequenced within a study of PD-1 blockade in classical Hodgkin lymphoma. Turning to the study itself: Nivolumab dosing for patients was 3 mg/kg, administered intravenously every 2 weeks. Findings and limits, study-wide: With CD4+ cells, TCR diversity rose significantly by C4D1, but not with CD8+ cells. Why the repertoires differ is still unclear, perhaps disease activity or prior therapy.

Each patient's relapse followed autologous stem cell transplantation, and brentuximab vedotin exposure varied. Worth noting for this clone: The target antigen is unknown.

Profiling relied on immunoSEQ multiplex PCR, and the TCRdb table lists in-frame clones only, not all of them. The sample includes over 25,000 clones, 70% to 90% of them seen just once. Germline trimming cut 0 bases from V and 0 bases from J; bases unmatched to any gene: 12. Germline V gives CDR1 SGHRS, CDR2 YFSETQ. CDR3 size: 19 residues. The clonotype comes from a human donor with classical Hodgkin lymphoma. This specimen consisted of peripheral blood mononuclear cells (PBMCs), obtained at baseline. The chain is built from TRBV5-1 and TRBJ1-3, with 7 bases matching TRBD1. The CDR3 is CASSLGTGGSSSSGNTIYF. DNA for the CDR3: TGCGCCAGCAGCTTGGGGACAGGAGGTTCGTCCAGCTCTGGAAACACCATATATTTT.